Presented here are 21 T cell receptor beta chains from one specimen sequenced in a study of blood T cell repertoires in COVID-19 (dated by TCRdb to 2020 to 2022). The library came from the immunoSEQ multiplex PCR assay. As stored in TCRdb, this immuneACCESS dataset retains in-frame rearrangements with V and J assigned. A fraction of the clones does not appear; measured against another copy, unresolved V genes explain less than half of the discrepancy, and the remainder lacks a known reason. The sample contains some 180,000 clones, roughly 89% of them found a single time. The ten largest clones capture 3% to 3.5% of the sample. Specimen: PBMCs or T cells enriched from blood (not recorded which). The receptors were gathered from a woman aged 25-40 years who had been exposed to COVID-19.

As DNA, the CDR3 is TGCGCCAGCGAAACCGACACAGGTGAAGCTTTCTTT. This sequence encodes CASETDTGEAFF. The V and J genes are TRBV10-2 and TRBJ1-1; D might be TRBD1 (5 bases). Germline loops: CDR1 WSHSY, CDR2 SAAADI. The CDR3 consists of 12 residues. V lost 8 bases, J lost 7 bases, and 14 bases lay in between.

The chain recombines TRBV5-4 with TRBJ2-7, with 8 nucleotides matching TRBD1. The junction had 6 bases not matched to a gene; V was cut back by 4 bases and J by 6 bases. The CDR3 loop spans 13 amino acids. Germline CDR1 SGHNT, CDR2 YYREEE (reference sequence). The CDR3 sequence is CASSHPDRGEQYF. Written as DNA, the CDR3 is TGTGCCAGCAGCCACCCTGACAGGGGCGAGCAGTACTTC.

The chain carries TRBV5-1 and TRBJ2-3; D perhaps matches TRBD2 (6 bases). Trimming took off 4 bases at V and 4 bases at J, with 13 bases between the two ends. The CDR3 is made up of 14 amino acids. Germline values: CDR1 SGHRS, CDR2 YFSETQ. In DNA, the CDR3 is TGCGCCAGCAGCGCGACTAGGCAGGCAGATACGCAGTATTTT. Translated, it gives CASSATRQADTQYF.

This chain uses TRBV7-6 with TRBJ1-5; possible D gene TRBD1, 5 bases. Trimming removed 4 bases from V and 6 bases from J, with 10 bases in between. The CDR3 spans 13 residues. Germline V CDR1 and CDR2: SGHVS, FNYEAQ. CDR3 coding DNA: TGTGCCAGCAGCTGGGGGGTTGGTCAGCCCCAGCATTTT. Translation: CASSWGVGQPQHF. The full variable domain, its missing parts supplied by reference TRBV7-6 and TRBJ1-5, is GAGVSQSPRYKVTKRGQDVALRCDPISGHVSLYWYRQALGQGPEFLTYFNYEAQQDKSGLPNDRFSAERPEGSISTLTIQRTEQRDSAMYRCASSWGVGQPQHFGDGTRLSIL.

The rearrangement uses TRBV7-9 and TRBJ1-1, with D uncertain. Trimming stripped 3 bases from V and 4 bases from J, with 12 bases between. Per germline, CDR1 SEHNR and CDR2 FQNEAQ (reference sequence). There are 14 residues in the CDR3. The chain's CDR3 is CASSLQTLGTEAFF. DNA of the CDR3: TGTGCCAGCAGCTTGCAGACTCTGGGCACTGAAGCTTTCTTT.

This chain links TRBV6-5 with TRBJ1-5; no clear D gene. Between the trimmed V and J ends, which lost 0 bases and 5 bases, there was a span of 8 bases. The CDR3 runs to 14 residues. CDR1 is MNHEY and CDR2 is SVGAGI in the germline V gene. CDR3 coding DNA: TGTGCCAGCAGTTACTCAGGGAGTCATCAGCCCCAGCATTTT. Its protein product is CASSYSGSHQPQHF.

This clone was seen just once. The V and J genes are TRBV4-1 and TRBJ2-2; 9 bases agree with TRBD2. This CDR3 comprises 19 residues. Trimming at V came to 5 bases and at J to 0 bases, leaving 13 bases not matched to a gene. From germline, CDR1 is MGHRA and CDR2 YSYEKL. CDR3 sequence (DNA): TGCGCCAGCAGCTTGAGCGGGGGGTTCACCTCTCCGAACACCGGGGAGCTGTTTTTT. Translation: CASSLSGGFTSPNTGELFF.

The chain employs TRBV9 and TRBJ1-6, with a tentative D call TRBD1 (5 bases). The CDR3 has 13 amino acids. V shed 4 bases and J shed 9 bases, with 11 bases lying between them. In germline, CDR1 is SGDLS, CDR2 YYNGEE. The CDR3 nucleotides read TGTGCCAGCAGCCCTCGGGGGGGTTCACCCCTCCACTTT. It translates to CASSPRGGSPLHF.

The count of this clone is one. The rearrangement links TRBV6-6 to TRBJ1-1; TRBD1 might be the D (5 bases). V was shortened by 6 bases and J by 4 bases, with 18 bases between the two germline ends. This CDR3 contains 15 residues. Germline V gene data show CDR1 as MNHNY and CDR2 as SVGAGI (reference sequence). The CDR3 region is CASSPTAGSVTEAFF. In DNA, the CDR3 is TGTGCCAGCAGCCCAACAGCAGGGTCGGTCACTGAAGCTTTCTTT.

In this sample, this clone turned up a few times. The V gene is TRBV10-2, the J gene TRBJ1-3; D unclear. The CDR3 contains 12 residues. Between the trimmed V and J ends, which lost 0 bases and 12 bases, there was a span of 9 bases. The germline V gene encodes CDR1 WSHSY and CDR2 SAAADI. The chain's CDR3 is CASSESGLYIYF. The CDR3 DNA reads TGCGCCAGCAGTGAGTCGGGCCTCTACATATATTTT.

This clone was recorded only once. V is TRBV5-1 and J is TRBJ2-3, with TRBD2 matching over 9 bases. V lost 1 base and J lost 4; bases outside the gene matches: 4. The CDR3 contains 15 residues. Germline V gene lookup returns CDR1 SGHRS and CDR2 YFSETQ. This CDR3 is CASSLSLAGPDTQYF. Here the CDR3 DNA reads TGCGCCAGCAGCTTGAGTCTAGCGGGGCCAGATACGCAGTATTTT.

The chain has TRBV6-1 and TRBJ1-5, with 7 bases fitting TRBD1. Germline CDR1 reads MNHNS; CDR2 reads SASEGT. J lost 9 bases, V lost 4 bases, and 15 bases had no gene match. The CDR3 consists of 16 residues. This CDR3 reads CASSARDSFSARPQHF. The CDR3, as DNA: TGTGCCAGCAGTGCCCGGGACAGCTTCAGCGCTCGGCCCCAGCATTTT.

The J gene is TRBJ1-6, the V gene TRBV6-1; no clear D gene. Germline assignment: CDR1 MNHNS and CDR2 SASEGT. V lost 1 base and J lost 0, with 10 bases in between. The CDR3 sequence is 17 residues long. The CDR3 sequence: CASSEVLRGSYNSPLHF. CDR3 in DNA: TGTGCCAGCAGTGAAGTTCTGCGGGGCTCCTATAATTCACCCCTCCACTTT.

The V call is TRBV6-1, the J call TRBJ1-4, with D possibly matching TRBD1 (5 bases). CDR3 size: 16 residues. In germline, CDR1 is MNHNS, CDR2 SASEGT. With 4 bases removed from V and 3 bases from J, the gap between germline ends came to 15 bases. The CDR3 is CASSAGRVSPNEKLFF. The CDR3 bases are TGTGCCAGCAGTGCCGGCAGGGTATCGCCTAATGAAAAACTGTTTTTT.

This clone came up once. With a much larger clone just one base away, this may be a read error. The chain combines TRBV5-1 with TRBJ1-2; 9 nucleotides align to TRBD1. The CDR3 extends over 14 amino acids. Per germline, CDR1 SGHRS and CDR2 YFSETQ. The V gene end was trimmed by 3 bases and the J gene end by 4 bases; junction bases not matched to a gene: 4. In nucleotides, the CDR3 is TGCGCCAGCAGCTCCGGGACAGGGACCTATGGCTACACCTTC. Its translation: CASSSGTGTYGYTF.

This chain joins TRBV11-3 and TRBJ2-7; D call uncertain. Germline V lookup: CDR1 SGHNT, CDR2 YENEEA. V lost 5 bases and J lost 2, with 16 bases in between. The CDR3 sequence is 15 residues long. CDR3 amino acids: CASSPVNAAAYEQYF. CDR3 DNA: TGTGCCAGCAGCCCGGTTAACGCTGCGGCCTACGAGCAGTACTTC. Complete variable domain (other parts from reference TRBV11-3 and TRBJ2-7): EAGVVQSPRYKIIEKKQPVAFWCNPISGHNTLYWYLQNLGQGPELLIRYENEEAVDDSQLPKDRFSAERLKGVDSTLKIQPAELGDSAVYLCASSPVNAAAYEQYFGPGTRLTVT.

This clone was seen just once. The genes are TRBV7-8 and TRBJ1-5; the D gene is possibly TRBD1 (6 bases). This CDR3 is built from 17 residues. Trimming cost V 1 base and J 4 bases, with 17 bases left between them. In germline, CDR1 is SGHVS, CDR2 FQNEAQ. In DNA, the CDR3 is TGTGCCAGCAGCTTAGAATGGGACCCAGGGGTGAATCAGCCCCAGCATTTT. It specifies CASSLEWDPGVNQPQHF. Full variable domain (outside the CDR3, taken from reference TRBV7-8 and TRBJ1-5): GAGVSQSPRYKVAKRGQDVALRCDPISGHVSLFWYQQALGQGPEFLTYFQNEAQLDKSGLPSDRFFAERPEGSVSTLKIQRTQQEDSAVYLCASSLEWDPGVNQPQHFGDGTRLSIL.

This chain uses TRBV4-1 with TRBJ1-1; D might be TRBD1 (5 bases). CDR1 MGHRA and CDR2 YSYEKL come from the germline V gene. V was pared by 4 bases and J by 2 bases, with 14 bases between. CDR3 length equals 15 residues. The CDR3 loop reads CASSPSGRSNTEAFF. CDR3 coding DNA: TGCGCCAGCAGCCCATCAGGGCGAAGTAACACTGAAGCTTTCTTT.

This chain joins TRBV2 and TRBJ1-4; maybe TRBD1 (5 bases). Trimming took off 8 bases at V and 7 bases at J, with 11 bases between the two ends. Germline V gene lookup returns CDR1 SNHLY and CDR2 FYNNEI. The CDR3 is 12 amino acids. CDR3: CASDQGSEKLFF. The CDR3 DNA follows: TGTGCCAGCGATCAGGGAAGTGAAAAACTGTTTTTT.

The chain combines TRBV9 with TRBJ1-1; maybe TRBD1 (6 bases). V lost 2 bases and J lost 0, with 11 bases in between. The length of the CDR3 is 15 residues. CDR1 is SGDLS and CDR2 is YYNGEE in the germline V gene. Here the CDR3 reads CASSVGGLMNTEAFF. In DNA, the CDR3 is TGTGCCAGCAGCGTTGGGGGCCTCATGAACACTGAAGCTTTCTTT.

The chain is built from TRBV5-6 and TRBJ2-3; 7 nucleotides line up with TRBD2. V was clipped by 0 bases and J by 5 bases; unmatched bases: 9. Germline-derived CDR1 and CDR2 are SGHDT and YYEEEE. The CDR3 has 16 residues. Here the CDR3 reads CASSLEGTQRGDTQYF. CDR3 in DNA: TGTGCCAGCAGCTTGGAGGGGACCCAGCGGGGAGATACGCAGTATTTT.